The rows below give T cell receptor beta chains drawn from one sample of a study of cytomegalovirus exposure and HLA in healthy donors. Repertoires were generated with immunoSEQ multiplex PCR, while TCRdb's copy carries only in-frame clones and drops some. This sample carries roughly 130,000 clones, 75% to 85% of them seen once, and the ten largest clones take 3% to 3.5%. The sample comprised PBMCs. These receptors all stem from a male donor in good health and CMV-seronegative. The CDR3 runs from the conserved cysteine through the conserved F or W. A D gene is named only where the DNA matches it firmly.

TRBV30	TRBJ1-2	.	CAWSGTGRGGYTF
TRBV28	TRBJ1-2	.	CASCFPLTEDNYGYTF
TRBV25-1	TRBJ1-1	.	CASSESTGRGNTEAFF
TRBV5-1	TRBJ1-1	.	CASSLGQGGEAFF
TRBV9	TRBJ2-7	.	CASSARDTSSYEQYF
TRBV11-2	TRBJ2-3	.	CASSLRQGPVTDTQYF
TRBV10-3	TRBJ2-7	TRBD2	CAIAGGGGSLYEQYF
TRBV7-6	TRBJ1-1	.	CASSLGKGEWAEAFF
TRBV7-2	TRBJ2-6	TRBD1	CASRKQGTGANVLTF
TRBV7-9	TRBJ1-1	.	CATRSGDTEAFF
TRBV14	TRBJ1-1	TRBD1	CASSADREAFF
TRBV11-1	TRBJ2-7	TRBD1	CASSSTGDGLELYEQYF
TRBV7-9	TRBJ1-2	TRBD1	CSSSPGQAGYGYTF
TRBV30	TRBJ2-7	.	CAWSVDSYEQYF
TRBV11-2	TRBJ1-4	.	CASSLGARAGANEKLFF
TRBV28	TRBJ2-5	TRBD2	CASSSRILAGGQETQYF
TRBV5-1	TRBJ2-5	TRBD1	CASSEGQLIQETQYF
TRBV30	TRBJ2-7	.	CAWSVRGTVLGEQYF
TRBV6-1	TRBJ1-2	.	CASRYRDWDGYTF
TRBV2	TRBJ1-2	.	CASSDQVNYGYTF
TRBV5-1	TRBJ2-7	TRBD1	CASSLDAGGYEQYF
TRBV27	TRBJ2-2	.	CASSFSAGELFF
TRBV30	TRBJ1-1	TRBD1	CAWSGDRGNTEAFF
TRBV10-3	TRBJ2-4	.	CAISDSGVNSQYF
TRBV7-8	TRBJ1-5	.	CASSFDRTDQPQHF
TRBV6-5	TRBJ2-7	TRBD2	CASSGLAGSDEQYF
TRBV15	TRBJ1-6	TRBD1	CATSRAGTANSPLHF
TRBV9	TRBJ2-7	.	CASSPRGPNSYEQYF
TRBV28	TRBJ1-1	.	CASSLLGFNTEAFF
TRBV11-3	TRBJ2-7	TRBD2	CASSPGLAGYEQYF
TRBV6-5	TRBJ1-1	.	CASSYLPLYMNTEAFF
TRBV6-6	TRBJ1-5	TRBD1	CASSPPTGMNNQPQHF
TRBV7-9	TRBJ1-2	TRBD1	CSSSLNSFGTGHYGYTF
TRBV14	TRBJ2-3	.	CASSQDWGPDTQYF
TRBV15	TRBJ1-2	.	CATSRGFGSGEYGYTF
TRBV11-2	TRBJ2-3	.	CASTRGRALVAVSTDTQYF
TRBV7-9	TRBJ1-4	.	CASSLGAGREEKLFF
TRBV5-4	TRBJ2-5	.	CASSSRFQETQYF
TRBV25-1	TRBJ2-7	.	CASSELPGTPHSVEQYF
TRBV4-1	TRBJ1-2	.	CASSHPTAANYGYTF
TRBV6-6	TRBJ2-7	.	CASRPDTPTYEQYF
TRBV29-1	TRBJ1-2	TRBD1	CSVDQGDYGYTF
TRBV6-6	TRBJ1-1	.	CASSYFGNTEAFF
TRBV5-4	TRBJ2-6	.	CASSLRFYRIDSGANVLTF
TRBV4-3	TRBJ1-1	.	CASSQDVARATEAFF
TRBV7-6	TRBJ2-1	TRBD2	CASSLGTSGYNEQFF
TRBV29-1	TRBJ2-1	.	CSVEVPPSGLHTNEQFF